Below, 4 T cell receptor beta chains from the same sample are listed, as sequenced in a study of monozygotic twins with cystic fibrosis. Clones were read by immunoSEQ multiplex PCR, and TCRdb kept only the in-frame ones, dropping some. The repertoire has approximately 33,000 clones, over 75% of them found once; the top ten carry under 2%. Sequences were obtained from blood. All receptors come from a girl aged 2 to 10 with cystic fibrosis.

The rearrangement uses TRBV30 and TRBJ2-2, with D maybe TRBD1 (5 bases). There are 13 residues in the CDR3. Per the germline V gene, CDR1 is GTSNPN and CDR2 is SVGIG (reference sequence). V gave up 5 bases and J gave up 6 bases, with 13 bases separating them. DNA for the CDR3: TGTGCCTGGGTGATTAAGGGGTCCGGGGAGCTGTTTTTT. Protein sequence: CAWVIKGSGELFF.

Only one count was recorded for this clone. The chain links TRBV19 to TRBJ2-1; 7 positions agree with TRBD2. The germline V gene has CDR1 LNHDA and CDR2 SQIVND (reference sequence). J lost 8 bases, V lost 1 base, and 2 bases had no gene match. This CDR3 is 13 amino acids long. The CDR3, as DNA: TGTGCCAGTAGTATAGCCCGGGGGGATGAGCAGTTCTTC. The encoded protein is CASSIARGDEQFF.

The gene calls are TRBV5-1 and TRBJ1-2; perhaps TRBD1 as D (6 bases). The CDR3 consists of 14 residues. Germline V CDR1 and CDR2: SGHRS, YFSETQ. Trimming took off 0 bases at V and 5 bases at J, with 11 bases between the two ends. This chain's CDR3 is CASSLVGGRYGYTF. The CDR3 bases are TGCGCCAGCAGCTTGGTAGGGGGTCGGTATGGCTACACCTTC.

The chain combines TRBV19 with TRBJ2-2; D is possibly TRBD2 (5 bases). V was pared by 3 bases and J by 4 bases, with 15 bases between. Germline CDR1 LNHDA, CDR2 SQIVND (reference sequence). The CDR3 covers 16 residues. CDR3 protein: CASSMDSALITGELFF. CDR3 DNA sequence: TGTGCCAGTAGTATGGATAGCGCCCTTATCACCGGGGAGCTGTTTTTT.